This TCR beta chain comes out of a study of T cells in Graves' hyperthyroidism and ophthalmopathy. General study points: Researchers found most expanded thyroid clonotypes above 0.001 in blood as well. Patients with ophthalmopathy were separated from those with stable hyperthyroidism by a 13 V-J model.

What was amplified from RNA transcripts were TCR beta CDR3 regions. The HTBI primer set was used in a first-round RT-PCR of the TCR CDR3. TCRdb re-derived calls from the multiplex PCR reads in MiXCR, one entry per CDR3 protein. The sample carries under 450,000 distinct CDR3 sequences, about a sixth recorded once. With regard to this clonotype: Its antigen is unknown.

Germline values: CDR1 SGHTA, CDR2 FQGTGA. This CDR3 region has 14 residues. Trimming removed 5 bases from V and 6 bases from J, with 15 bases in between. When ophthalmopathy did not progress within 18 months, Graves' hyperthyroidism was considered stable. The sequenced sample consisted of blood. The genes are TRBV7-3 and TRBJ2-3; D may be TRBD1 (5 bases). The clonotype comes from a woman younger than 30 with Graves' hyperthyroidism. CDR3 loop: CASSQSLKGDTQYF. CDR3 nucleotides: TGTGCCAGCAGCCAAAGCTTAAAGGGGGATACGCAGTATTTT.